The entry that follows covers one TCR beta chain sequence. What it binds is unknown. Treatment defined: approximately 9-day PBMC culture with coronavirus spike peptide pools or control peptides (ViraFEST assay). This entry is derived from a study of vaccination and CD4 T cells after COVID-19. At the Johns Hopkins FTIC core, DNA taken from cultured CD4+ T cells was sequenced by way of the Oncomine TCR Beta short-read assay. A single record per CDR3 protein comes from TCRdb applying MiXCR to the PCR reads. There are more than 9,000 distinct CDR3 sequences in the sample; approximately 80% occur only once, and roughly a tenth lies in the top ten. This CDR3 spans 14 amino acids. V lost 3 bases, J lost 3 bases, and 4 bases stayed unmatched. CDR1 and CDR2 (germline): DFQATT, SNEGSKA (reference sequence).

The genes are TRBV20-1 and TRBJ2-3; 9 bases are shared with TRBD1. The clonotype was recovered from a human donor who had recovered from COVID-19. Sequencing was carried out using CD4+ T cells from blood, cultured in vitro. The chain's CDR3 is CSASHRGPTDTQYF. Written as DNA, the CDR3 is TGCAGTGCTAGCCACAGGGGGCCAACAGATACGCAGTATTTT.